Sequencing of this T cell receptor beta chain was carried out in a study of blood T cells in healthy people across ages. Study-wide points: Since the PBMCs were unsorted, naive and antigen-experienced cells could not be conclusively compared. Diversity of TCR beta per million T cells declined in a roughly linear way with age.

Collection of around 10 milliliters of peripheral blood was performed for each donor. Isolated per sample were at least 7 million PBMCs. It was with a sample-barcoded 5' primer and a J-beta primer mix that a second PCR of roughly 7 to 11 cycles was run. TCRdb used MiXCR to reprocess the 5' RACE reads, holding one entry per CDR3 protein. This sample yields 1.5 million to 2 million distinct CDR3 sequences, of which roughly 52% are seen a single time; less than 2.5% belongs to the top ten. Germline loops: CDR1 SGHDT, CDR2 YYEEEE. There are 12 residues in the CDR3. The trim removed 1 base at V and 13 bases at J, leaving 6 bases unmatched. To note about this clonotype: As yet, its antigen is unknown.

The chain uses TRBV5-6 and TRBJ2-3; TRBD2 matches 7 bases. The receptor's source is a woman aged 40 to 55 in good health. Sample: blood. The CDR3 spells CASSLSGEKKYF. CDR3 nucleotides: TGTGCCAGCAGCTTGAGCGGGGAAAAGAAGTATTTT.